This T cell receptor (beta chain) was sequenced in a study of Graves' ophthalmopathy and Graves' hyperthyroidism. General observations from the study: Most thyroid clonotypes expanded beyond 0.001 frequency were also found in blood.

RNA served as the template for amplifying TCR beta CDR3 regions. First-round RT-PCR with HTBI primers preceded a second-round multiplex PCR. TCRdb passed the multiplex PCR reads through MiXCR, listing each CDR3 protein once. The data contain approximately 1.2 million distinct CDR3 sequences, about two fifths of them singletons. CDR1 and CDR2 (germline): SGHTA, FQGNSA. With 6 bases clipped from V and 2 bases from J, the junction kept 8 bases outside the gene matches. The CDR3 runs to 15 residues. To note about this clonotype: The antigen is unknown.

The receptor was derived from an adult man with Graves' hyperthyroidism. The V call is TRBV7-2, the J call TRBJ2-3; 7 positions agree with TRBD1. Sequences were obtained from peripheral blood or thyroid tissue (not recorded which). The CDR3 coding sequence is TGTGCCAGCAGTCGAACAGGGGTTATCACAGATACGCAGTATTTT. Amino acids: CASSRTGVITDTQYF.